These T cell receptor beta chains were read from a single sample in a study of T-cell reconstitution after alpha-beta-depleted transplantation in children. Via MiXCR, TCRdb re-called the PCR reads, giving one row per CDR3 protein. The repertoire holds 500,000 to 600,000 distinct CDR3 sequences, with roughly 30% as singletons. Here the sequenced sample was PBMCs, taken before TCRalphabeta/CD19-depleted stem cell transplant. All receptors derive from a boy under two years old with Wiskott-Aldrich syndrome, due to receive a stem cell transplant. Each CDR3 is given with its conserved first and last residue. The D gene is left open where the match is weak. For some rows the clone size is stated as once, few or many, or as a class when expanded; others skip it.

d_call	v_call	j_call	clone_size	cdr3_aa	cdr3_nt
TRBD1	TRBV5-1	TRBJ2-3	.	CASSSDRGSTDTQYF	TGCGCCAGCAGTTCGGACAGGGGGAGCACAGATACGCAGTATTTT
.	TRBV5-1	TRBJ2-7	few	CASSLMNSYEQYF	TGCGCCAGCAGCTTGATGAACTCCTACGAGCAGTACTTC
TRBD1	TRBV2	TRBJ1-2	few	CASSAKRTGHGYTF	TGTGCCAGCAGTGCCAAGAGGACAGGTCATGGCTACACCTTC
.	TRBV5-1	TRBJ2-2	.	CASSLLGTSGELFF	TGCGCCAGCAGCTTGCTTGGTACCTCCGGGGAGCTGTTTTTT
TRBD2	TRBV7-8	TRBJ2-2	few	CASSYLLAGSNTGELFF	TGTGCCAGCAGCTATTTGCTAGCGGGATCGAACACCGGGGAGCTGTTTTTT
.	TRBV3-1	TRBJ2-1	few	CASSLLTSRHEQFF	TGTGCCAGCAGCCTCTTGACTAGTCGTCATGAGCAGTTCTTC
.	TRBV5-1	TRBJ1-2	.	CASRGRREEAANYGYTF	TGCGCCAGCAGAGGTCGACGTGAGGAGGCGGCTAACTATGGCTACACCTTC
TRBD1	TRBV5-6	TRBJ1-2	many	CASSPDREGGYTF	TGTGCCAGCAGCCCGGACAGGGAAGGGGGCTACACCTTC
.	TRBV10-3	TRBJ2-2	once	CAISPVANTGELFF	TGTGCCATCAGTCCCGTAGCGAACACCGGGGAGCTGTTTTTT
.	TRBV24-1	TRBJ2-1	few	CATSLGAGIDEQFF	TGTGCCACCAGTTTGGGTGCGGGAATCGATGAGCAGTTCTTC
TRBD2	TRBV20-1	TRBJ2-3	.	CSARDRYTSVAVVGTDTQYF	TGCAGTGCTAGAGACCGCTATACTAGCGTTGCGGTGGTGGGCACAGATACGCAGTATTTT
TRBD2	TRBV15	TRBJ2-1	.	CATSSPTGGFFINEQFF	TGTGCCACCAGCAGCCCTACCGGGGGGTTTTTTATAAATGAGCAGTTCTTC
.	TRBV10-3	TRBJ1-1	few	CAIRDSGGGREAFF	TGTGCCATCCGAGACAGTGGAGGTGGTAGGGAAGCTTTCTTT
.	TRBV10-3	TRBJ2-5	.	CAISERPEAQYF	TGTGCCATCAGTGAGCGCCCCGAGGCCCAGTACTTC
.	TRBV9	TRBJ2-3	few	CASSVAHRGTDTQYF	TGTGCCAGCAGCGTAGCTCACCGGGGCACAGATACGCAGTATTTT
.	TRBV7-9	TRBJ1-1	few	CASSLGLGRGDTEAFF	TGTGCCAGCAGCTTAGGTTTAGGACGGGGGGACACTGAAGCTTTCTTT
TRBD2	TRBV10-3	TRBJ2-7	.	CAISGQTSGYEQYF	TGTGCCATCAGTGGCCAGACTAGCGGATACGAGCAGTACTTC
TRBD2	TRBV10-3	TRBJ2-7	few	CAISDPTSGSSYEQYF	TGTGCCATCAGTGACCCGACTAGCGGGAGCTCCTACGAGCAGTACTTC
.	TRBV5-1	TRBJ2-5	few	CASSPWQGPETQYF	TGCGCCAGCAGCCCATGGCAGGGCCCGGAGACCCAGTACTTC
TRBD2	TRBV20-1	TRBJ2-1	few	CSALGRSGREQFF	TGCAGTGCGCTCGGGCGTAGCGGGAGGGAGCAGTTCTTC
.	TRBV2	TRBJ2-2	few	CASQEERTGELFF	TGTGCCAGTCAAGAGGAGAGGACCGGGGAGCTGTTTTTT
TRBD1	TRBV2	TRBJ1-6	.	CASGVEGQKPLHF	TGTGCCAGTGGGGTGGAGGGACAGAAACCCCTCCACTTT
TRBD2	TRBV20-1	TRBJ2-3	.	CSASGGTSGSTDTQYF	TGCAGTGCTAGCGGTGGGACTAGCGGGAGCACAGATACGCAGTATTTT
.	TRBV5-6	TRBJ1-1	.	CASSGTGTMYSDTEAFF	TGTGCCAGCAGCGGTACCGGGACGATGTATTCGGACACTGAAGCTTTCTTT
TRBD1	TRBV5-1	TRBJ2-7	few	CASSFGGRGYEQYF	TGCGCCAGCAGCTTTGGTGGCAGGGGGTACGAGCAGTACTTC
.	TRBV5-1	TRBJ2-5	few	CASSLVEGQTQYF	TGCGCCAGCAGCTTGGTTGAGGGCCAGACCCAGTACTTC
TRBD1	TRBV12-3/TRBV12-4	TRBJ1-2	.	CASRRARGHGYTF	TGTGCCAGCAGACGAGCTAGGGGGCATGGCTACACCTTC
.	TRBV10-3	TRBJ2-1	many	CAISDDSKPDNEQFF	TGTGCCATCAGTGATGACTCCAAGCCCGACAATGAGCAGTTCTTC
.	TRBV29-1	TRBJ1-5	few	CSGRMGNQPQHF	TGCAGCGGCAGAATGGGCAATCAGCCCCAGCATTTT
.	TRBV12-3/TRBV12-4	TRBJ2-6	.	CASSISGANVLTF	TGTGCCAGCAGTATCTCTGGGGCCAACGTCCTGACTTTC
.	TRBV19	TRBJ2-2	.	CASLPRAGATGELFF	TGTGCCAGTCTCCCCAGGGCAGGGGCCACCGGGGAGCTGTTTTTT
.	TRBV5-5	TRBJ2-7	few	CASSLFILRGSSYEQYF	TGTGCCAGCAGCTTGTTCATCCTCAGGGGATCCTCCTACGAGCAGTACTTC
.	TRBV3-1	TRBJ2-3	few	CASSQDRVSHTQYF	TGTGCCAGCAGCCAAGATCGGGTCAGCCATACGCAGTATTTT
TRBD2	TRBV11-1	TRBJ2-3	few	CASSFFWTWTSIADTQYF	TGTGCCAGCAGCTTTTTCTGGACTTGGACTAGTATCGCAGATACGCAGTATTTT
.	TRBV29-1	TRBJ2-1	.	CSVEVQLDEQFF	TGCAGCGTTGAAGTTCAACTGGATGAGCAGTTCTTC
.	TRBV28	TRBJ2-1	few	CASSLTWTEQFF	TGTGCCAGCAGTTTAACCTGGACAGAGCAGTTCTTC
TRBD2	TRBV7-9	TRBJ2-1	few	CASSMGLAGNEQFF	TGTGCCAGCAGCATGGGACTAGCAGGGAATGAGCAGTTCTTC
.	TRBV12-3/TRBV12-4	TRBJ1-1	few	CASSLQFMNTEAFF	TGTGCCAGCAGCTTACAGTTCATGAACACTGAAGCTTTCTTT
TRBD2	TRBV4-2	TRBJ2-1	few	CASSQETSGGPGNEQFF	TGTGCCAGCAGCCAAGAAACTAGCGGGGGCCCTGGAAATGAGCAGTTCTTC
.	TRBV7-9	TRBJ2-3	few	CASTPKDALYF	TGTGCCAGCACCCCTAAGGACGCCCTGTATTTT
TRBD2	TRBV9	TRBJ2-1	.	CASSVVAGVLGNEQFF	TGTGCCAGCAGCGTTGTAGCGGGAGTGTTGGGGAATGAGCAGTTCTTC
TRBD1	TRBV5-1	TRBJ2-3	few	CASSGQGGVDTQYF	TGCGCCAGCAGCGGACAGGGTGGGGTCGATACGCAGTATTTT
.	TRBV7-2	TRBJ2-3	.	CASSLVTADDTDTQYF	TGTGCCAGCAGCTTAGTCACGGCAGACGACACAGATACGCAGTATTTT
.	TRBV6-1	TRBJ1-2	.	CATAAGRGYGYTF	TGTGCCACGGCGGCGGGACGTGGCTATGGCTACACCTTC
TRBD2	TRBV6-1	TRBJ2-2	few	CASSGSGRASGELFF	TGTGCCAGCAGTGGAAGCGGGAGGGCCTCCGGGGAGCTGTTTTTT
TRBD2	TRBV5-1	TRBJ2-1	few	CASSLDGRLAGVKGNEQFF	TGCGCCAGCAGCTTGGATGGGAGACTAGCGGGAGTGAAAGGTAATGAGCAGTTCTTC
.	TRBV30	TRBJ1-2	.	CAWSTEVYGYTF	TGTGCCTGGAGTACGGAAGTCTATGGCTACACCTTC
.	TRBV24-1	TRBJ1-5	.	CATSEGVQPQHF	TGTGCCACCAGCGAAGGAGTCCAGCCCCAGCATTTT
TRBD2	TRBV5-1	TRBJ2-3	few	CASSLALAGVGGTDTQYF	TGCGCCAGCAGCTTGGCACTAGCGGGAGTGGGAGGCACAGATACGCAGTATTTT
.	TRBV5-1	TRBJ2-4	.	CASSLAGKGKNIQYF	TGCGCCAGCAGCTTGGCGGGTAAGGGCAAAAACATTCAGTACTTC
TRBD1	TRBV19	TRBJ2-7	.	CASSPSTTGAYEQYF	TGTGCCAGTAGTCCCAGTACGACAGGGGCGTACGAGCAGTACTTC